Presented here are 27 T cell receptor beta chains from one specimen sequenced in a study of siplizumab effects on memory and regulatory T cells. Some clones are missing from TCRdb's copy, which holds only in-frame ones; the method was immunoSEQ multiplex PCR. The sample holds 100,000 or so clones; approximately 90% are singletons and the top ten take approximately 1.2%. Sequenced material: CD4+ T cells sorted from blood. Every receptor here comes from a human donor in good health.

The chain couples TRBV19 to TRBJ2-5, with a possible D match to TRBD2 (5 bases). CDR3 size: 14 residues. Trimming cost V 5 bases and J 0 bases, with 10 bases left between them. The V gene's germline CDR1 is LNHDA and CDR2 SQIVND (reference sequence). DNA for the CDR3: TGTGCCAGTAGTCGAGGAGGACACCAAGAGACCCAGTACTTC. The encoded protein is CASSRGGHQETQYF.

The chain links TRBV2 to TRBJ1-1; 8 positions agree with TRBD1. With V trimmed by 5 bases and J by 0 bases, 5 bases remained unmatched. CDR1 and CDR2 (germline): SNHLY, FYNNEI. The CDR3 contains 15 residues. The DNA of the CDR3 is TGTGCCAGCAGTCCGGGGACAGGAATGAACACTGAAGCTTTCTTT. As protein: CASSPGTGMNTEAFF.

The chain carries TRBV6-1 and TRBJ2-2, with D unclear. CDR3 length equals 13 residues. V was cut by 2 bases and J by 4 bases, with 5 bases left in between. From germline, CDR1 is MNHNS and CDR2 SASEGT. The CDR3 DNA sequence: TGTGCCAGCAGTGAACTTAGCACCGGGGAGCTGTTTTTT. It is translated as CASSELSTGELFF.

This chain uses TRBV30 with TRBJ1-2; a possible D gene is TRBD1 (6 bases). Germline V CDR1 and CDR2: GTSNPN, SVGIG (reference sequence). The CDR3 covers 13 residues. Trimming removed 3 bases from V and 4 bases from J, with 12 bases in between. CDR3 DNA sequence: TGTGCCTGGAGGACAGGAGAGACCTATGGCTACACCTTC. Its translation is CAWRTGETYGYTF.

The chain combines TRBV5-6 with TRBJ2-7; 8 positions agree with TRBD1. This CDR3 is 15 amino acids long. V was pared by 4 bases and J by 5 bases, with 11 bases of the junction left unmatched. CDR1 and CDR2 from the germline V gene are SGHDT and YYEEEE. The CDR3 DNA sequence: TGTGCCAGCAGCAAACGGACAGGGACCGGGGACGAGCAGTACTTC. Protein product: CASSKRTGTGDEQYF.

The chain carries TRBV9 and TRBJ1-2; 9 bases align to TRBD1. CDR1 and CDR2 (germline): SGDLS, YYNGEE. The CDR3 length is 15 residues. V shed 4 bases, J shed 3 bases, and the junction held 7 bases outside the gene matches. Here the CDR3 DNA reads TGTGCCAGCAGCCCGCGGGACAGGGCGGACTATGGCTACACCTTC. Amino acid sequence: CASSPRDRADYGYTF.

The chain carries TRBV19 and TRBJ2-5; 12 bases fit TRBD2. V trimming: 5 bases; J trimming: 2 bases; junction bases outside the gene matches: 6. CDR3 length: 16 residues. Germline V gives CDR1 LNHDA, CDR2 SQIVND (reference sequence). The CDR3 DNA follows: TGTGCCAGTAGTGCCGGGACTAGCGGGCCGCAAGAGACCCAGTACTTC. Translated, it gives CASSAGTSGPQETQYF.

This chain joins TRBV10-3 and TRBJ2-5, with D perhaps TRBD2 (5 bases). The closer fit of TRBJ2-7 to the DNA end suggests the J call may be wrong. Germline-derived CDR1 and CDR2 are ENHRY and SYGVKD. This CDR3 has 16 amino acids. CDR3 residues: CAISVWAARVSYEQYF. The CDR3, as DNA: TGTGCCATCAGTGTATGGGCGGCGCGGGTATCCTACGAGCAGTACTTC.

This clone has only one observation. The chain carries TRBV2 and TRBJ1-4, with D unresolved. Germline V lookup: CDR1 SNHLY, CDR2 FYNNEI. Between the trimmed V and J ends, which lost 8 bases and 7 bases, there was a span of 8 bases. There are 11 residues in the CDR3. The CDR3 DNA reads as TGTGCCAGCGCGTGGACTGAAAAACTGTTTTTT. Its translation is CASAWTEKLFF.

This chain joins TRBV7-9 and TRBJ2-1; 10 positions match TRBD1. The CDR3 runs to 15 residues. V lost 2 bases, J lost 6 bases, and 4 bases stayed unmatched. In germline, CDR1 is SEHNR, CDR2 FQNEAQ (reference sequence). CDR3 amino acids: CASSLRTGGVNEQFF. CDR3 DNA sequence: TGTGCCAGCAGCTTAAGGACAGGGGGAGTCAATGAGCAGTTCTTC.

The chain carries TRBV6-1 and TRBJ2-7; D gene unclear. The CDR3 consists of 15 residues. Germline V gene sequence: CDR1 MNHNS, CDR2 SASEGT. Trimming cost V 3 bases and J 2 bases, with 14 bases left between them. The CDR3 loop is CASSDPLTPPYEQYF. CDR3 sequence (DNA): TGTGCCAGCAGTGACCCACTTACCCCCCCCTACGAGCAGTACTTC.

The chain employs TRBV10-1 and TRBJ1-1, with D possibly being TRBD1 (5 bases). The CDR3 totals 15 residues. Between the trimmed V and J ends, which lost 0 bases and 4 bases, there was a span of 12 bases. CDR1 is WNHNN and CDR2 is SYGVQD in the germline V gene (reference sequence). The CDR3 loop is CASSESKGTGTEAFF. The CDR3 DNA sequence: TGCGCCAGCAGTGAGTCGAAGGGGACGGGCACTGAAGCTTTCTTT.

This chain's CDR3 is CASSLYSSNQPQHF. The CDR3 nucleotides read TGTGCCAGCAGCTTATATTCGAGCAATCAGCCCCAGCATTTT. V usage is TRBV7-9 and J usage is TRBJ1-5; D is ambiguous. In germline, CDR1 is SEHNR, CDR2 FQNEAQ (reference sequence). Trimming took off 2 bases at V and 1 base at J, with 6 bases between the two ends. This CDR3 comprises 14 residues.

The chain joins TRBV6-1 to TRBJ1-1; D unclear. V dropped 0 bases and J dropped 10 bases, with 6 bases sitting between them. CDR1 MNHNS and CDR2 SASEGT come from the germline V gene. This CDR3 contains 11 residues. The CDR3 DNA is TGTGCCAGCAGTGAAGCAGTTGGAGCTTTCTTT. Its protein is CASSEAVGAFF.

V is TRBV9 and J is TRBJ2-2; D call uncertain. The germline V gene encodes CDR1 SGDLS and CDR2 YYNGEE. V lost 3 bases and J lost 2, with 8 bases in between. This CDR3 has 14 residues. CDR3 DNA: TGTGCCAGCAGCGCCGACGGTAACACCGGGGAGCTGTTTTTT. It is translated as CASSADGNTGELFF.

The chain couples TRBV11-1 to TRBJ2-1; no clear D gene. Trimming stripped 2 bases from V and 7 bases from J, with 9 bases between. Germline V lookup: CDR1 SGHAT, CDR2 FQDESV (reference sequence). The CDR3 is made up of 13 amino acids. The CDR3 DNA sequence: TGTGCCAGCAGCTTATTTGGAACAAATGAGCAGTTCTTC. This translates into CASSLFGTNEQFF. Drawing the rest from reference TRBV11-1 and TRBJ2-1, the complete variable domain is EAEVAQSPRYKITEKSQAVAFWCDPISGHATLYWYRQILGQGPELLVQFQDESVVDDSQLPKDRFSAERLKGVDSTLKIQPAELGDSAMYLCASSLFGTNEQFFGPGTRLTVL.

The gene calls are TRBV5-1 and TRBJ1-6; D gene ambiguous. This CDR3 contains 14 residues. Germline V gives CDR1 SGHRS, CDR2 YFSETQ. V was clipped by 4 bases and J by 6 bases, with 11 bases between them. In DNA form, the CDR3 reads TGCGCCAGCAGCCCCGGAGTGGGTAATTCACCCCTCCACTTT. It specifies CASSPGVGNSPLHF.

This sequence joins TRBV5-1 and TRBJ2-5; 10 bases align to TRBD2. The ends lost 5 bases at V and 5 bases at J; junction bases unmatched: 18. This CDR3 is built from 18 residues. Germline V gene lookup returns CDR1 SGHRS and CDR2 YFSETQ. CDR3 in DNA: TGCGCCAGCAGGAGTGGTAAGACTAGCGGGTCGGAGGGGGAGACCCAGTACTTC. It is translated as CASRSGKTSGSEGETQYF.

This chain links TRBV9 with TRBJ2-6; no clear D. Germline V CDR1 and CDR2: SGDLS, YYNGEE. The CDR3 loop spans 13 amino acids. With 2 bases removed from V and 3 bases from J, the gap between germline ends came to 3 bases. The CDR3 DNA reads as TGTGCCAGCAGCGTTGGTGGGGCCAACGTCCTGACTTTC. Residues: CASSVGGANVLTF. Full variable domain (outside the CDR3, taken from reference TRBV9 and TRBJ2-6): DSGVTQTPKHLITATGQRVTLRCSPRSGDLSVYWYQQSLDQGLQFLIQYYNGEERAKGNILERFSAQQFPDLHSELNLSSLELGDSALYFCASSVGGANVLTFGAGSRLTVL.

This sequence joins TRBV23-1 and TRBJ2-1; D is perhaps TRBD2 (6 bases). TRBV23-1 counts as an open reading frame of uncertain function. The CDR3 totals 20 residues. Trimming removed 0 bases at V and 0 bases at J, with 21 bases between. This CDR3 is CASSQSRREMSGSSYNEQFF. DNA for the CDR3: TGCGCCAGCAGTCAATCAAGGAGGGAGATGAGCGGAAGCTCCTACAATGAGCAGTTCTTC.

The count of this clone is one. The genes are TRBV2 and TRBJ2-1; D might be TRBD2 (6 bases). Trimming took 6 bases from V and 6 from J, leaving 15 bases between them. The CDR3 is 14 amino acids. CDR1 is SNHLY, CDR2 FYNNEI, per germline. The CDR3 DNA reads TGTGCCAGCAGCCGACTAGGATCGGGCAATGAGCAGTTCTTC. It specifies CASSRLGSGNEQFF.

V usage is TRBV2 and J usage is TRBJ2-7; TRBD1 matches 8 bases. V shed 6 bases and J 7 bases; nucleotides not matched to a gene: 11. The CDR3 has 14 residues. CDR1 is SNHLY and CDR2 is FYNNEI in the germline V gene. In DNA, the CDR3 is TGTGCCAGCAGGAGACAGGGGCCTGATGGTGAGCAGTACTTC. Protein product: CASRRQGPDGEQYF.

The chain employs TRBV19 and TRBJ1-3; D perhaps matches TRBD1 (6 bases). This CDR3 has 16 amino acids. The germline V gene has CDR1 LNHDA and CDR2 SQIVND (reference sequence). V lost 4 bases to trimming and J lost 0 bases, with 13 bases between them. CDR3 DNA sequence: TGTGCCAGTAGTAAAACACAGGGCAGCTCTGGAAACACCATATATTTT. It yields the protein CASSKTQGSSGNTIYF.

The J gene is TRBJ2-3, the V gene TRBV7-9; TRBD2 is a possible D gene (5 bases). Germline V CDR1 and CDR2: SEHNR, FQNEAQ (reference sequence). This CDR3 has 14 residues. V lost 1 base to trimming and J lost 4 bases, with 9 bases between them. CDR3 in amino acids: CASSLDGSADTQYF. CDR3 nucleotide sequence: TGTGCCAGCAGCTTAGACGGTAGCGCAGATACGCAGTATTTT.

This clone was detected only a few times. V gene TRBV7-6 combines with J gene TRBJ2-5, with D perhaps given as TRBD1 or TRBD2 (5 bases each). The germline V gene has CDR1 SGHVS and CDR2 FNYEAQ. Trimming stripped 5 bases from V and 5 bases from J, with 12 bases between. The CDR3 contains 13 residues. The CDR3 nucleotides are TGTGCCAGCAGCCAACGGTGGGGGGAGACCCAGTACTTC. Translated, it gives CASSQRWGETQYF.

The rearrangement links TRBV25-1 to TRBJ2-5; 8 bases align to TRBD2. This CDR3 spans 16 amino acids. After removal of 1 base from V and 1 base from J, the junction contained 5 bases not matched to a gene. Germline-derived CDR1 and CDR2 are MGHDK and SYGVNS. CDR3 in DNA: TGTGCCAGCAGTGAATTGGGTACTAGCGGCCAAGAGACCCAGTACTTC. Its protein is CASSELGTSGQETQYF.

CDR3 region: CASSYLAGETDTQYF. The CDR3 bases are TGCGCCAGCAGCTATCTAGCGGGGGAAACAGATACGCAGTATTTT. The chain uses TRBV5-1 and TRBJ2-3; 10 bases map to TRBD2. Germline CDR1 is SGHRS and CDR2 is YFSETQ. Germline trimming cut 3 bases from V and 3 bases from J; bases unmatched to any gene: 4. The CDR3 runs to 15 residues. Full variable domain (rest looked up from reference TRBV5-1 and TRBJ2-3): KAGVTQTPRYLIKTRGQQVTLSCSPISGHRSVSWYQQTPGQGLQFLFEYFSETQRNKGNFPGRFSGRQFSNSRSEMNVSTLELGDSALYLCASSYLAGETDTQYFGPGTRLTVL.